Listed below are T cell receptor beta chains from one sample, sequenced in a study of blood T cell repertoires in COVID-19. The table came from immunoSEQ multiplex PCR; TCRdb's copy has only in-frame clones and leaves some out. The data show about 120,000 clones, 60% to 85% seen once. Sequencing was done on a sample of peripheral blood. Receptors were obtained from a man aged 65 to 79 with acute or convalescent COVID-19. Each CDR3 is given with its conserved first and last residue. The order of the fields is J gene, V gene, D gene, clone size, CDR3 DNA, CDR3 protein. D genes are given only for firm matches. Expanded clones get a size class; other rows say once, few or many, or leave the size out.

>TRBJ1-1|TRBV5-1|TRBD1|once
TGCGCCAGCAGCTCCCTACCGACAGGGCAGAACACTGAAGCTTTCTTT
CASSSLPTGQNTEAFF
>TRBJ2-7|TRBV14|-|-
TGTGCCAGCAGCCAACCTGGGCCGGGGAGGGAGCAGTACTTC
CASSQPGPGREQYF
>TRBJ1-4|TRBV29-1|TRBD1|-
TGCAGCGTTGGACAACCGGGACAGGGGGATTATAATGAAAAACTGTTTTTT
CSVGQPGQGDYNEKLFF
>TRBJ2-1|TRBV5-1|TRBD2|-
TGCGCCAGCAGCTTCGGACTAGCGGGGGATGAGCAGTTCTTC
CASSFGLAGDEQFF
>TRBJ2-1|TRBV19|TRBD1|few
TGTGCCAGTAGGCACACCGGGACAGGGGGGTCAAATGAGCAGTTCTTC
CASRHTGTGGSNEQFF
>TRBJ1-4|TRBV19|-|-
TGTGCCAGTACGTCCAGCGGTAATGAAAAACTGTTTTTT
CASTSSGNEKLFF
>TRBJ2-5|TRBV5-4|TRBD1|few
TGTGCCAGCAGCACCCCGGGACAGGGGGCAGGGGAGACCCAGTACTTC
CASSTPGQGAGETQYF
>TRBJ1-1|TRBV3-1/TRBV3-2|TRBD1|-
TGTGCCAGCAGCCAACATTCCCAGACAGGGGCTCCTGAAGCTTTCTTT
CASSQHSQTGAPEAFF
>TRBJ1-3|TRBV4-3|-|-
TGCGCCAGCAGCCAAGGTGTACCGGACATAACTTCTGGAAACACCATATATTTT
CASSQGVPDITSGNTIYF
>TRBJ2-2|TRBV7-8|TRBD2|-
TGTGCCAGCAGCTTGAGACTAGCGGGAATCACCGGGGAGCTGTTTTTT
CASSLRLAGITGELFF
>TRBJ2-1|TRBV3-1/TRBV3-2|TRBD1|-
TGTGCCAGCAGCCCCTCGCCGGGACAGGGGGCGTACAATGAGCAGTTCTTC
CASSPSPGQGAYNEQFF
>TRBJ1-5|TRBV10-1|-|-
TGCGCCAGCAGTGAGTCGGGGCGGAGTGAGCAGCCCCAGCATTTT
CASSESGRSEQPQHF
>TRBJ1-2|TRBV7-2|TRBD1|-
TGTGCCAGCAGCCTATTATCACAGGGGGAGTTTGGCTACACCTTC
CASSLLSQGEFGYTF
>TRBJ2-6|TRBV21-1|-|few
TGTGCCAGCAGCATCAGCGGAGACACTGGGGCCAACGTCCTGACTTTC
CASSISGDTGANVLTF
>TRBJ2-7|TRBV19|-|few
TGTGCCAGTAGCCTCTCGGGAACCTCCTACGAGCAGTACTTC
CASSLSGTSYEQYF
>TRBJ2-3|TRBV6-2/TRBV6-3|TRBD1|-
TGTGCCAGCAGTGACAGGGGTGGGGATACGCAGTATTTT
CASSDRGGDTQYF
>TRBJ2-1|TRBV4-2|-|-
TGTGCCAGCAGCCAAGCAACAGGGCCCCCCTACAATGAGCAGTTCTTC
CASSQATGPPYNEQFF
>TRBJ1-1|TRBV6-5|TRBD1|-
TGTGCCAGCAGTAAACAGGGGGGCACGAACACTGAAGCTTTCTTT
CASSKQGGTNTEAFF
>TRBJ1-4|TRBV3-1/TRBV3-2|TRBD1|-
TGTGCCAGCAGCCGCAGAGGGACAGCGGATGAAAAACTGTTTTTT
CASSRRGTADEKLFF
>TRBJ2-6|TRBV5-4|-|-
TGTGCCAGCAGCTTAGGACAGTCCGGGGCCAACGTCCTGACTTTC
CASSLGQSGANVLTF
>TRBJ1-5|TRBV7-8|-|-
TGTGCCAGCAGCCAGAGGTGGATTAGCAATCAGCCCCAGCATTTT
CASSQRWISNQPQHF
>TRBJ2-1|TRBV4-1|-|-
TGCGCCAGCAGCCAGAAAACAGCCTACAATGAGCAGTTCTTC
CASSQKTAYNEQFF
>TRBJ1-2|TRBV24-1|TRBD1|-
TGTGCCACCGAGGGGGACAGGGGCCGAGGCTACACCTTC
CATEGDRGRGYTF
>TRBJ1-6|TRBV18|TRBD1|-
TGTGCCAGCTCACAGGACAGGGTCAATTCACCCCTCCACTTT
CASSQDRVNSPLHF
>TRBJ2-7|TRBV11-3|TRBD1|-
TGTGCCAGCAGCCCCCCCCGGGACAGACCCTACGAGCAGTACTTC
CASSPPRDRPYEQYF
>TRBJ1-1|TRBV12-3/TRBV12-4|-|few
TGTGCCAGCAGGGATCAGGCAAACACTGAAGCTTTCTTT
CASRDQANTEAFF
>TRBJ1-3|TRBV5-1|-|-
TGCGCCAGCAGCTTCTCGACAGGCGACTCTGGAAACACCATATATTTT
CASSFSTGDSGNTIYF
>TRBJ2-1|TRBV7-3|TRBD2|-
TGTGCCAGCAGCTCCCTCAGCGGGGGGACCAAGGATGAGCAGTTCTTC
CASSSLSGGTKDEQFF
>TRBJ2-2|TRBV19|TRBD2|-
TGTGCCAGTAGTACCCGGCGGGTAGCGGGGGGGATTAACACCGGGGAGCTGTTTTTT
CASSTRRVAGGINTGELFF
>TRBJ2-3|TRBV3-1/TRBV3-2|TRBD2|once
TGTGCCAGCAGCCAAGATCTGACTAGCGGGGGGGCCCGTACGCAGTATTTT
CASSQDLTSGGARTQYF
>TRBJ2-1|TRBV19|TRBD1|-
TGTGCCAGTAGTATAAGAGGACAGGTCCCGTTCTTC
CASSIRGQVPFF
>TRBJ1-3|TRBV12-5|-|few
TGTGCTAGTAGCGACTCTGGAAACACCATATATTTT
CASSDSGNTIYF
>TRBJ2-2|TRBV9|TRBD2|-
TGTGCCAGCAGCTCCGTGACTAGCCCCACCGGGGAGCTGTTTTTT
CASSSVTSPTGELFF
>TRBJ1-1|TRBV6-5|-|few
TGTGCCAGCAGTTACCGGACGGTGGGGGGGACTGAAGCTTTCTTT
CASSYRTVGGTEAFF
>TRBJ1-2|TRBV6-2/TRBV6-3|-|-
TGTGCCAGCAGTTATTTACTGGAGCTCGGGGGCTACACCTTC
CASSYLLELGGYTF
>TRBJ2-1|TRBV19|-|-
TGTGCCAGTATGCCCCAGCGTATGTCCTACAATGAGCAGTTCTTC
CASMPQRMSYNEQFF
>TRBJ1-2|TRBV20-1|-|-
TGCAGTGCTAGTGTAGGGGCTAACTATGGCTACACCTTC
CSASVGANYGYTF
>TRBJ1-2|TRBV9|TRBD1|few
TGTGCCAGCAGCGTAGGGAGTTGGACAGGCATCTATGGCTACACCTTC
CASSVGSWTGIYGYTF
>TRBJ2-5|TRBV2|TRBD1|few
TGTGCCAGCAGTTGGGGACAGGGTGGAGAGACCCAGTACTTC
CASSWGQGGETQYF
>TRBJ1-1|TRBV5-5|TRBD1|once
TGTGCCAGCAGCTTAAACAGGGGTAGGAACACTGAAGCTTTCTTT
CASSLNRGRNTEAFF
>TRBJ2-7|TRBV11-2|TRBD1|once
TGTGCCAGCAGCTGGGGGACAGGAACCTACGAGCAGTACTTC
CASSWGTGTYEQYF
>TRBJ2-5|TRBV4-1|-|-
TGCGCCAGCAGCCGCTCGCCGGGAAGTAGCTGGGAGACCCAGTACTTC
CASSRSPGSSWETQYF